Listed here are 25 T cell receptor beta chains from one sample, sequenced in a study of cytomegalovirus exposure and HLA in healthy donors. Use of 60 Vbeta and 13 Jbeta primers characterized the PCR. Only in-frame clones appear in the TCRdb table, and some are missing; sequencing was by immunoSEQ multiplex PCR. This sample has more than 95,000 clones, with over 70% found just once. The sample was PBMCs. These receptors were taken from a male donor in good health and CMV-seronegative.

The chain uses TRBV19 and TRBJ1-4, with 8 bases fitting TRBD1. Germline loops: CDR1 LNHDA, CDR2 SQIVND (reference sequence). This CDR3 has 15 amino acids. V was pared by 5 bases and J by 4 bases, with 6 bases of the junction left unmatched. The CDR3 DNA reads as TGTGCCAGTAGTGACCGAGGACAGGGTAATGAAAAACTGTTTTTT. It encodes CASSDRGQGNEKLFF.

The rearrangement joins TRBV19 to TRBJ2-6; 10 bases match TRBD2. V lost 1 base to trimming and J lost 2 bases; unmatched junction nucleotides: 5. Germline V lookup: CDR1 LNHDA, CDR2 SQIVND (reference sequence). The CDR3 consists of 18 residues. CDR3: CASSIAASGSPGANVLTF. The CDR3 bases are TGTGCCAGTAGTATAGCGGCTAGCGGGAGTCCTGGGGCCAACGTCCTGACTTTC. The complete variable domain, with remaining parts taken from reference TRBV19 and TRBJ2-6, reads DGGITQSPKYLFRKEGQNVTLSCEQNLNHDAMYWYRQDPGQGLRLIYYSQIVNDFQKGDIAEGYSVSREKKESFPLTVTSAQKNPTAFYLCASSIAASGSPGANVLTFGAGSRLTVL.

V usage is TRBV5-1 and J usage is TRBJ2-1; 8 bases line up with TRBD2. Losses at the gene ends were 9 bases for V and 5 bases for J; bases not matched to a gene: 10. Germline V gene data show CDR1 as SGHRS and CDR2 as YFSETQ. The CDR3 consists of 14 residues. In nucleotides, the CDR3 is TGCGCCACATCCCCCAGCGGGAGCCACAATGAGCAGTTCTTC. Residues: CATSPSGSHNEQFF.

This clone was seen once. The chain combines TRBV2 with TRBJ2-5; 8 nucleotides line up with TRBD1. J was trimmed by 5 bases and V by 5 bases; bases with no gene match: 13. Germline V CDR1 and CDR2: SNHLY, FYNNEI. This CDR3 region has 16 residues. CDR3 sequence reads: CASSPGQGLRGETQYF. The CDR3 nucleotides read TGTGCCAGCAGTCCCGGACAGGGATTAAGGGGGGAGACCCAGTACTTC.

CDR3: CASGEGLPYEQYF. In DNA, the CDR3 is TGTGCCAGCGGAGAGGGACTGCCCTACGAGCAGTACTTC. The chain employs TRBV2 and TRBJ2-7, with TRBD2 as a possible D gene (6 bases). V gave up 8 bases and J gave up 2 bases, with 13 bases separating them. In germline, CDR1 is SNHLY, CDR2 FYNNEI. CDR3 length: 13 amino acids.

The genes are TRBV19 and TRBJ2-1; 9 bases line up with TRBD2. CDR1 is LNHDA and CDR2 is SQIVND in the germline V gene (reference sequence). V lost 2 bases and J lost 0; bases outside the gene matches: 2. There are 16 residues in the CDR3. DNA for the CDR3: TGTGCCAGTAGTATACGCGGGAGGGCCTCCTACAATGAGCAGTTCTTC. Translated: CASSIRGRASYNEQFF.

V gene TRBV5-1 combines with J gene TRBJ1-2; 8 bases fit TRBD1. The germline V gene encodes CDR1 SGHRS and CDR2 YFSETQ. The CDR3 sequence is 14 residues long. Trimming cost V 4 bases and J 2 bases; bases outside gene matches: 4. The CDR3 is CASSQDRANYGYTF. Written as DNA, the CDR3 is TGCGCCAGCAGCCAGGACAGGGCGAACTATGGCTACACCTTC.

The chain's CDR3 is CASSISTSGMEQYF. DNA of the CDR3: TGTGCCAGCAGCATTTCGACTAGCGGAATGGAGCAGTACTTC. The rearrangement links TRBV11-3 to TRBJ2-7; TRBD2 matches at 9 bases. J gave up 7 bases and V 5 bases, and 9 bases lay outside the gene matches. Looked up from germline, CDR1 is SGHNT and CDR2 is YENEEA. The CDR3 has 14 residues.

The chain is built from TRBV7-7 and TRBJ2-1, with D maybe TRBD2 (5 bases). The germline V gene has CDR1 SSHAT and CDR2 FNYEAQ (reference sequence). V shed 5 bases and J shed 9 bases, with 17 bases lying between them. This CDR3 has 14 residues. The DNA of the CDR3 is TGTGCCAGCAGCCCCTCGAGAGGTCGGGGTGAGCAGTTCTTC. Amino acid sequence: CASSPSRGRGEQFF. Full variable domain (remainder filled in from reference TRBV7-7 and TRBJ2-1): GAGVSQSPRYKVTKRGQDVTLRCDPISSHATLYWYQQALGQGPEFLTYFNYEAQPDKSGLPSDRFSAERPEGSISTLTIQRTEQRDSAMYRCASSPSRGRGEQFFGPGTRLTVL.

The CDR3 here is CASRLFGGSYNEQFF. The CDR3 region has the DNA TGTGCCAGCAGACTCTTTGGCGGCTCCTACAATGAGCAGTTCTTC. V and J are TRBV6-5 and TRBJ2-1; D is unresolved. The CDR3 runs to 15 residues. With 6 bases removed from V and 0 bases from J, the gap between germline ends came to 12 bases. Germline CDR1 reads MNHEY; CDR2 reads SVGAGI.

This chain uses TRBV19 with TRBJ1-2; 11 positions agree with TRBD1. This CDR3 has 14 residues. V trimming: 9 bases; J trimming: 4 bases; junction bases outside the gene matches: 7. Germline assignment: CDR1 LNHDA and CDR2 SQIVND (reference sequence). CDR3 DNA: TGTGCCAGCCGGGACAGGGGGTCGAGCTATGGCTACACCTTC. As protein: CASRDRGSSYGYTF.

V is TRBV7-9 and J is TRBJ2-7, with a possible D match to TRBD2 (6 bases). Germline-derived CDR1 and CDR2 are SEHNR and FQNEAQ (reference sequence). This CDR3 has 13 amino acids. V was cut by 5 bases and J by 6 bases, with 14 bases left in between. The CDR3 loop reads CASSLERAGEQYF. For the CDR3, the DNA is TGTGCCAGCAGCCTCGAGCGGGCGGGCGAGCAGTACTTC.

This chain links TRBV10-1 with TRBJ2-7; D unclear. The CDR3 contains 12 residues. Germline values: CDR1 WNHNN, CDR2 SYGVQD (reference sequence). V dropped 4 bases and J dropped 6 bases, with 10 bases sitting between them. The CDR3 here is CASSATLIEQYF. In DNA form, the CDR3 reads TGCGCCAGCAGTGCTACTCTTATCGAGCAGTACTTC.

The chain links TRBV5-8 to TRBJ1-2; D perhaps matches TRBD1 (6 bases). CDR1 and CDR2 (germline): SGHTS, YDEGEE. V lost 4 bases, J lost 1 base, and 17 bases lay in between. The CDR3 has 16 residues. The CDR3 is CASSATYRALNYGYTF. For the CDR3, the DNA is TGTGCCAGCAGCGCCACTTACAGGGCTCTTAACTATGGCTACACCTTC.

The V and J genes are TRBV15 and TRBJ2-3; 15 nucleotides line up with TRBD2. This CDR3 is 19 amino acids long. Germline CDR1 reads LNHNV; CDR2 reads YYDKDF (reference sequence). J lost 0 bases, V lost 6 bases, and 10 bases had no gene match. DNA for the CDR3: TGTGCCACCAGTCTGGGGACTAGCGGGAGGTCCCAAAGCACAGATACGCAGTATTTT. Residues: CATSLGTSGRSQSTDTQYF.

This chain uses TRBV5-1 with TRBJ1-1; a weak D match, TRBD1 (5 bases). The germline gives CDR1 SGHRS, CDR2 YFSETQ. Trimming took off 0 bases at V and 0 bases at J, with 12 bases between the two ends. CDR3 size: 16 residues. The CDR3 reads CASSLGRGLMNTEAFF. The CDR3 DNA reads as TGCGCCAGCAGCTTGGGTAGGGGCCTAATGAACACTGAAGCTTTCTTT.

The chain recombines TRBV5-1 with TRBJ2-2; TRBD1 aligns across 8 bases. After removal of 0 bases from V and 2 bases from J, the junction contained 6 bases not matched to a gene. The CDR3 extends over 17 amino acids. Per the germline V gene, CDR1 is SGHRS and CDR2 is YFSETQ. CDR3 loop: CASSLAQGAINTGELFF. CDR3 DNA sequence: TGCGCCAGCAGCTTGGCCCAGGGGGCAATAAACACCGGGGAGCTGTTTTTT. Filled out from reference TRBV5-1 and TRBJ2-2, the complete variable domain reads KAGVTQTPRYLIKTRGQQVTLSCSPISGHRSVSWYQQTPGQGLQFLFEYFSETQRNKGNFPGRFSGRQFSNSRSEMNVSTLELGDSALYLCASSLAQGAINTGELFFGEGSRLTVL.

J is TRBJ2-2 and V is TRBV7-2, with TRBD2 matching over 13 bases. Per germline, CDR1 SGHTA and CDR2 FQGNSA. The CDR3 consists of 17 residues. After removal of 10 bases from V and 3 bases from J, the junction contained 11 bases not matched to a gene. The CDR3 DNA reads as TGTGCCACCCGGAGGACTAGCGGGAGCATGGACACCGGGGAGCTGTTTTTT. It specifies CATRRTSGSMDTGELFF. The full variable domain, in which reference TRBV7-2 and TRBJ2-2 provide the parts outside the CDR3, is GAGVSQSPSNKVTEKGKDVELRCDPISGHTALYWYRQSLGQGLEFLIYFQGNSAPDKSGLPSDRFSAERTGGSVSTLTIQRTQQEDSAVYLCATRRTSGSMDTGELFFGEGSRLTVL.

The chain links TRBV5-1 to TRBJ1-6, with 9 positions matching TRBD1. J gave up 10 bases and V 4 bases, and 3 bases lay outside the gene matches. Germline V lookup: CDR1 SGHRS, CDR2 YFSETQ. This CDR3 region has 13 residues. CDR3 DNA: TGCGCCAGCAGCCTCGGGACAGGGTCACCCCTCCACTTT. Encoded protein: CASSLGTGSPLHF.

J is TRBJ1-1 and V is TRBV25-1; D gene unclear. This CDR3 is built from 13 residues. Germline V gene data show CDR1 as MGHDK and CDR2 as SYGVNS. The germline V and J ends were trimmed by 2 bases and 5 bases, with 9 bases remaining between them. The CDR3 coding sequence is TGTGCCAGCAGTGAAAGTAGTCCGACTGAAGCTTTCTTT. Translating gives CASSESSPTEAFF.

Note on this clone: The same CDR3 also results from other DNA sequences found in this sample. V gene TRBV5-4 combines with J gene TRBJ2-1; 13 bases agree with TRBD2. The CDR3 totals 17 residues. Germline CDR1 is SGHNT and CDR2 is YYREEE (reference sequence). Trimming at V came to 1 base and at J to 2 bases, leaving 3 bases not matched to a gene. The CDR3, as DNA: TGTGCCAGCAGCTTGCTACTAGCGGGAGGGGCCTACAATGAGCAGTTCTTC. It specifies CASSLLLAGGAYNEQFF.

The J gene is TRBJ2-3, the V gene TRBV19, with unresolved D. In germline, CDR1 is LNHDA, CDR2 SQIVND (reference sequence). The CDR3 loop spans 16 amino acids. V lost 2 bases to trimming and J lost 3 bases, with 15 bases between them. The chain's CDR3 is CASSITNSRYTDTQYF. CDR3 DNA: TGTGCCAGTAGTATAACGAACAGCCGGTATACAGATACGCAGTATTTT. The full variable domain, with the rest looked up from reference TRBV19 and TRBJ2-3, is DGGITQSPKYLFRKEGQNVTLSCEQNLNHDAMYWYRQDPGQGLRLIYYSQIVNDFQKGDIAEGYSVSREKKESFPLTVTSAQKNPTAFYLCASSITNSRYTDTQYFGPGTRLTVL.

The J gene is TRBJ2-3, the V gene TRBV5-1; 16 bases fit TRBD2. Trimming at V came to 4 bases and at J to 0 bases, leaving 8 bases not matched to a gene. Germline V CDR1 and CDR2: SGHRS, YFSETQ. The CDR3 is 19 residues long. As DNA, the CDR3 is TGCGCCAGCAGCCCGGGACTAGCGGGAGGGCGTACTAGCACAGATACGCAGTATTTT. Its translation: CASSPGLAGGRTSTDTQYF.

The chain employs TRBV7-3 and TRBJ1-1, with 10 bases lining up with TRBD1. CDR3 length equals 13 residues. V was clipped by 4 bases and J by 10 bases; unmatched bases: 6. Germline CDR1 reads SGHTA; CDR2 reads FQGTGA. The CDR3 DNA is TGTGCCAGCAGCTCACTTGGGACAGGGGTAGCTTTCTTT. As protein: CASSSLGTGVAFF.

V usage is TRBV5-1 and J usage is TRBJ2-2; 9 bases match TRBD1. The CDR3 contains 15 residues. The trim removed 4 bases at V and 7 bases at J, leaving 8 bases unmatched. Germline-derived CDR1 and CDR2 are SGHRS and YFSETQ. The chain's CDR3 is CASSAGQGTVGELFF. DNA of the CDR3: TGCGCCAGCAGCGCGGGACAGGGAACTGTCGGGGAGCTGTTTTTT. Variable domain in full (rest from reference TRBV5-1 and TRBJ2-2): KAGVTQTPRYLIKTRGQQVTLSCSPISGHRSVSWYQQTPGQGLQFLFEYFSETQRNKGNFPGRFSGRQFSNSRSEMNVSTLELGDSALYLCASSAGQGTVGELFFGEGSRLTVL.